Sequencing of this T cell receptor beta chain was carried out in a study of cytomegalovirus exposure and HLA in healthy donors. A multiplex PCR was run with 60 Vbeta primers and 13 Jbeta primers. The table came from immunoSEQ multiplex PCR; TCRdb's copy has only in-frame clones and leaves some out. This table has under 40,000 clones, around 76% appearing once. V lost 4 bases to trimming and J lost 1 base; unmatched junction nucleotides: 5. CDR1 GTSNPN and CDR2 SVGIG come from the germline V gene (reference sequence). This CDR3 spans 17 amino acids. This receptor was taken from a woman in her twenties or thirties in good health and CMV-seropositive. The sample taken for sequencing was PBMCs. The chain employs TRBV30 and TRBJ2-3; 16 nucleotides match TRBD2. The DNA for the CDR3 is TGTGCCTGGAAGGGACTAGCGGGAGGGTGGGGCACAGATACGCAGTATTTT. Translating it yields CAWKGLAGGWGTDTQYF.